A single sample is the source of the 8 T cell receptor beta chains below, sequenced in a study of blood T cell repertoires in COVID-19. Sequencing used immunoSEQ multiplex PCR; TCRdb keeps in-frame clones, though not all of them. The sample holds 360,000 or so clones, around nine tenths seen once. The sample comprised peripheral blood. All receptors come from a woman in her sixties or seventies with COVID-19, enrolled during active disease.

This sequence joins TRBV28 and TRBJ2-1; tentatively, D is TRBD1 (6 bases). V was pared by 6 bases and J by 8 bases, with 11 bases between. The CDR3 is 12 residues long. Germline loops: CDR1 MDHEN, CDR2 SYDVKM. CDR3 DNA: TGTGCCAGCAGGTACAGGGCGGATGAGCAGTTCTTC. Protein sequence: CASRYRADEQFF.

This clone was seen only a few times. The CDR3 loop reads CASSQSGSYGYTF. Here the CDR3 DNA reads TGTGCCAGCAGCCAGTCAGGGTCCTATGGCTACACCTTC. The chain couples TRBV3-1 (or the pseudogene TRBV3-2) to TRBJ1-2; TRBD1 might be the D (5 bases). This CDR3 comprises 13 residues. The V and J ends lost 3 bases and 4 bases respectively, with 9 bases between them. Germline V CDR1 and CDR2: LGHDT, YNNKEL (reference sequence).

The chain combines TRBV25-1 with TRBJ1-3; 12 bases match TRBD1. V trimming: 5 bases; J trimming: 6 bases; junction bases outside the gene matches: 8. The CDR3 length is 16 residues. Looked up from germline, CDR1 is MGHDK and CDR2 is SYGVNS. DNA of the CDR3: TGTGCCAGCAGTTCTCGGGACAGGGGGCTGAAAAACACCATATATTTT. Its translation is CASSSRDRGLKNTIYF.

The CDR3, as DNA: TGCGCCAGCAGCACTCCGCGGTTCAACTATGGCTACACCTTC. It encodes CASSTPRFNYGYTF. The chain links TRBV23-1 to TRBJ1-2; D is undetermined. TRBV23-1 carries the ORF label, with uncertain function. The CDR3 runs 14 residues. Trimming left V 6 bases short and J 2 bases short, with 13 bases between.

CDR3 in DNA: TGTGCCAGCAGGCCACAGGGGCTGATCTATAATTCACCCCTCCACTTT. Protein product: CASRPQGLIYNSPLHF. The V call is TRBV28, the J call TRBJ1-6, with 7 bases fitting TRBD1. CDR1 MDHEN and CDR2 SYDVKM come from the germline V gene. CDR3 length: 16 amino acids. V lost 6 bases and J lost 3; bases outside the gene matches: 8.

CDR3 in amino acids: CASSVGTSGYNEQFF. CDR3 coding DNA: TGTGCCAGCAGCGTCGGGACTAGCGGCTACAATGAGCAGTTCTTC. The chain carries TRBV5-4 and TRBJ2-1, with TRBD2 matching over 11 bases. V lost 4 bases, J lost 3 bases, and 3 bases stayed unmatched. This CDR3 is built from 15 residues. The V gene's germline CDR1 is SGHNT and CDR2 YYREEE (reference sequence).

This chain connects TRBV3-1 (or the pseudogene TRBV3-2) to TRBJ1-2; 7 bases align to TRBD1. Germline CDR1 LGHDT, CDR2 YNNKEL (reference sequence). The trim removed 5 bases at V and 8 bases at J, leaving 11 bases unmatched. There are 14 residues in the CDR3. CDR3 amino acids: CASSGTTGAGGYTF. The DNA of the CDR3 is TGTGCCAGCAGCGGTACCACAGGGGCGGGAGGCTACACCTTC.

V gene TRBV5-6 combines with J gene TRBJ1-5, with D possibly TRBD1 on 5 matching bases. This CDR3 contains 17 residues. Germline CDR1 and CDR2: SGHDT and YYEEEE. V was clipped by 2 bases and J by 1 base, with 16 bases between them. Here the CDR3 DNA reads TGTGCCAGCAGCTTAAGAGGAGGGGCGCGGAGCAATCAGCCCCAGCATTTT. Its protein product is CASSLRGGARSNQPQHF.